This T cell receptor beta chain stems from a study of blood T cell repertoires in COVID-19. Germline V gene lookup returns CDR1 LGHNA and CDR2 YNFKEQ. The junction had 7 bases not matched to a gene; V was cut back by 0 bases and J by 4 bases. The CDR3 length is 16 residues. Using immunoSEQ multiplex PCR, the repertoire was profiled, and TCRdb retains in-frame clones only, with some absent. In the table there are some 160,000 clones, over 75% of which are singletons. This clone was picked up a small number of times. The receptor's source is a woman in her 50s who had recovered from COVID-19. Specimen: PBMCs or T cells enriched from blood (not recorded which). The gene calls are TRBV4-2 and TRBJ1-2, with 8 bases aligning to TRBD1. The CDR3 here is CASSQEARGPSYGYTF. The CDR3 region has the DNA TGTGCCAGCAGCCAAGAGGCCAGGGGGCCCAGCTATGGCTACACCTTC.